This T cell receptor (beta chain) was identified in a study of cytomegalovirus exposure and HLA in healthy donors. CDR1 SEHNR and CDR2 FQNEAQ come from the germline V gene (reference sequence). The ends were cut back, 6 bases at V and 1 base at J, with 6 bases in the middle. The length of the CDR3 is 12 residues. Broader study findings: Roughly uniform sequencing depth across donors was assumed, possibly incorrectly. A later analysis found that most CMV-associated TCR beta chains appeared HLA-restricted.

PCR amplification relied on 60 Vbeta primers (plus 13 Jbeta primers). Clones were sequenced by immunoSEQ multiplex PCR, and TCRdb holds only the in-frame ones, with some missing. The data hold approximately 140,000 clones, with about 81% observed a single time. A note on this clone: Its antigen is not known.

This chain joins TRBV7-9 and TRBJ2-5, with D unresolved. Input material: PBMCs. The TCR sequence derives from a middle-aged woman in good health and CMV-seropositive. CDR3 DNA sequence: TGTGCCAGCAGACGCGGCCAAGAGACCCAGTACTTC. Protein sequence: CASRRGQETQYF.